These 26 T cell receptor beta chains came from one sample sequenced in a study of response to subunit inactivated influenza vaccine. Using its own MiXCR run on the RT-PCR reads, TCRdb lists one record per CDR3 protein. The sample lists under 800,000 distinct CDR3 sequences, roughly 14% occurring once. The specimen comprised PBMCs from blood, sampled approximately 15 days before vaccination. These receptors originate from a man aged 50-59 years who received an inactivated influenza vaccine.

The chain has TRBV14 and TRBJ2-1; the match to TRBD1 covers 7 bases. V shed 0 bases and J 3 bases; nucleotides not matched to a gene: 8. The CDR3 extends over 17 amino acids. Germline V CDR1 and CDR2: SGHDN, FVKESK. In nucleotides, the CDR3 is TGTGCCAGCAGCCAAGATCAAGGGGGCGGTTTCTACAATGAGCAGTTCTTC. It is translated as CASSQDQGGGFYNEQFF.

This chain connects TRBV5-1 to TRBJ2-7; D may be TRBD1 or TRBD2 (5 bases each). The CDR3 contains 14 residues. The germline V and J ends were trimmed by 0 bases and 6 bases, with 13 bases remaining between them. Germline V CDR1 and CDR2: SGHRS, YFSETQ. The CDR3 region has the DNA TGCGCCAGCAGCTTGGAGGGACGGCAGACCGAGCAGTACTTC. Protein product: CASSLEGRQTEQYF.

This clonotype was counted many times. The V call is TRBV15, the J call TRBJ1-5; D possibly corresponds to TRBD1 (6 bases). Germline V CDR1 and CDR2: LNHNV, YYDKDF (reference sequence). CDR3 size: 15 residues. Trimming removed 1 base at V and 4 bases at J, with 11 bases between. CDR3 sequence (DNA): TGTGCCACCAGCAGAGGGGGGCCGTCAAATCAGCCCCAGCATTTT. Encoded protein: CATSRGGPSNQPQHF.

The V gene is TRBV20-1, the J gene TRBJ2-1; a weak D match, TRBD2 (6 bases). The CDR3 covers 15 residues. CDR1 and CDR2 from the germline V gene are DFQATT and SNEGSKA (reference sequence). With 0 bases removed from V and 5 bases from J, the gap between germline ends came to 14 bases. The CDR3 spells CSARDHRTINNEQFF. In DNA, the CDR3 is TGCAGTGCTAGAGACCATAGGACTATTAACAATGAGCAGTTCTTC.

This clonotype was detected only a few times. The chain employs TRBV6-5 and TRBJ1-1, with 9 bases aligning to TRBD1. This CDR3 has 15 residues. V lost 4 bases to trimming and J lost 3 bases; unmatched junction nucleotides: 6. CDR1 and CDR2 from the germline V gene are MNHEY and SVGAGI. The CDR3 sequence: CASSWKGQGYTEAFF. The CDR3 nucleotides read TGTGCCAGCAGTTGGAAAGGACAGGGGTACACTGAAGCTTTCTTT.

There are a few counts of this clonotype. The chain couples TRBV7-2 to TRBJ2-1, with 12 bases lining up with TRBD2. CDR1 is SGHTA, CDR2 FQGNSA, per germline. V lost 7 bases and J lost 3; bases outside the gene matches: 4. The length of the CDR3 is 15 residues. The CDR3 is CASNALAGGYNEQFF. The CDR3 DNA is TGTGCCAGCAACGCACTAGCGGGGGGCTACAATGAGCAGTTCTTC.

This clonotype showed up just once. The V gene is TRBV2, the J gene TRBJ2-1; the match to TRBD2 covers 12 bases. The CDR3 consists of 18 residues. Per germline, CDR1 SNHLY and CDR2 FYNNEI. The V segment lost 10 bases and the J segment 6 bases; nucleotides outside the gene matches: 19. Here the CDR3 reads CATLGTSGRISFLNEQFF. For the CDR3, the DNA is TGTGCCACCCTCGGCACTAGCGGGAGGATATCCTTCCTCAATGAGCAGTTCTTC.

J is TRBJ2-3 and V is TRBV6-1; 10 positions agree with TRBD1. This CDR3 is 16 amino acids long. Trimming cost V 6 bases and J 8 bases; bases outside gene matches: 14. Germline lookup yields CDR1 MNHNS and CDR2 SASEGT. The CDR3 sequence is CASSLYGTGDTGTQYF. CDR3 DNA: TGTGCCAGCAGCCTCTACGGGACAGGGGATACCGGTACGCAGTATTTT.

This clonotype was seen at least ten times. The chain carries TRBV28 and TRBJ2-5; the match to TRBD2 covers 13 bases. Germline values: CDR1 MDHEN, CDR2 SYDVKM. Germline trimming cut 4 bases from V and 0 bases from J; bases unmatched to any gene: 11. CDR3 length: 19 residues. CDR3 DNA: TGTGCCAGCAGTTCAAGGGGACTAGCGGGAACGGAGAACCAAGAGACCCAGTACTTC. Protein product: CASSSRGLAGTENQETQYF. Looking up the rest from reference TRBV28 and TRBJ2-5 gives the full variable domain: DVKVTQSSRYLVKRTGEKVFLECVQDMDHENMFWYRQDPGLGLRLIYFSYDVKMKEKGDIPEGYSVSREKKERFSLILESASTNQTSMYLCASSSRGLAGTENQETQYFGPGTRLLVL.

The chain is built from TRBV27 and TRBJ2-1; TRBD1 aligns across 7 bases. CDR1 and CDR2 from the germline V gene are MNHEY and SMNVEV (reference sequence). V shed 4 bases and J 1 base; nucleotides not matched to a gene: 7. CDR3 length: 16 residues. CDR3 sequence: CASSWGQPGSYNEQFF. CDR3 DNA: TGTGCCAGCAGTTGGGGACAGCCCGGATCCTACAATGAGCAGTTCTTC.

The rearrangement links TRBV20-1 to TRBJ2-1; TRBD2 might be the D (5 bases). Trimming stripped 6 bases from V and 6 bases from J, with 18 bases between. The CDR3 is 14 amino acids. The germline V gene encodes CDR1 DFQATT and CDR2 SNEGSKA (reference sequence). Here the CDR3 DNA reads TGCAGTGCCCAAAGCACGGGGTACTCCAATGAGCAGTTCTTC. Translating it yields CSAQSTGYSNEQFF.

This clonotype was counted at least ten times. The chain carries TRBV5-1 and TRBJ1-1; maybe TRBD1 (5 bases). Trimming shortened V by 0 bases and J by 0 bases, and 9 bases separated the two germline ends. Germline CDR1 SGHRS, CDR2 YFSETQ. The CDR3 length is 15 residues. The CDR3 loop is CASSLAQGLNTEAFF. CDR3 DNA sequence: TGCGCCAGCAGCTTGGCCCAGGGCCTGAACACTGAAGCTTTCTTT.

There are a few counts of this clonotype. This rearrangement joins TRBV4-3 to TRBJ2-1; tentatively, D is TRBD1 or TRBD2 (6 bases each). Germline lookup yields CDR1 LGHNA and CDR2 YSLEER. The CDR3 runs 18 residues. With 2 bases removed from V and 2 bases from J, the gap between germline ends came to 19 bases. The CDR3 DNA reads as TGCGCCAGCAGCCAATTCCTCGGTCGGGGGCCCACCTACAATGAGCAGTTCTTC. Residues: CASSQFLGRGPTYNEQFF.

This clonotype was recorded many times. The chain combines TRBV12-3 or TRBV12-4 with TRBJ1-1; possibly TRBD1 for D (5 bases). The CDR3 is made up of 14 amino acids. Trimming cost V 5 bases and J 1 base, with 11 bases left between them. For the CDR3, the DNA is TGTGCCAGCAGTCTCTTCGGGGGGAACACTGAAGCTTTCTTT. Protein product: CASSLFGGNTEAFF.

This clonotype turned up a few times. J is TRBJ2-3 and V is TRBV4-3, with D perhaps matching TRBD2 (6 bases). Trimming stripped 0 bases from V and 4 bases from J, with 11 bases between. Germline CDR1 is LGHNA and CDR2 is YSLEER. CDR3 length equals 15 residues. CDR3 region: CASSQDRTSPDTQYF. The CDR3 DNA reads TGCGCCAGCAGCCAAGATAGAACTAGCCCAGATACGCAGTATTTT.

The rearrangement links TRBV4-3 to TRBJ2-7; D is perhaps TRBD1 or TRBD2 (5 bases each). The CDR3 has 15 residues. The germline CDR1 and CDR2 sequences are LGHNA and YSLEER. The V end lost 3 bases, the J end lost 2 bases, and 14 bases lay between the germline ends. The DNA for the CDR3 is TGCGCCAGCAGCCATGGTTCTGGGGGAACCTACGAGCAGTACTTC. Its translation is CASSHGSGGTYEQYF.

The CDR3 spells CASSRIRGFRYEQYF. CDR3 DNA: TGTGCCAGCAGTCGCATACGGGGTTTTCGCTACGAGCAGTACTTC. This sequence joins TRBV11-2 and TRBJ2-7; D possibly corresponds to TRBD2 (5 bases). Per the germline V gene, CDR1 is SGHAT and CDR2 is FQNNGV. The ends were cut back, 6 bases at V and 3 bases at J, with 18 bases in the middle. This CDR3 has 15 residues.

This clonotype was detected a few times. This CDR3 is CASVRDRVMGSEAFF. The CDR3 nucleotides read TGTGCCAGCGTCCGGGACAGGGTTATGGGGAGTGAAGCTTTCTTT. The chain has TRBV6-1 and TRBJ1-1; 9 bases map to TRBD1. The CDR3 loop spans 15 amino acids. In germline, CDR1 is MNHNS, CDR2 SASEGT. V was pared by 8 bases and J by 7 bases, with 14 bases of the junction left unmatched.

This clonotype was picked up many times. The V call is TRBV4-3, the J call TRBJ2-2; D remains ambiguous. The CDR3 loop spans 16 amino acids. V was cut by 4 bases and J by 0 bases, with 12 bases left in between. Germline CDR1 and CDR2: LGHNA and YSLEER. The CDR3 loop reads CASSRQVLANTGELFF. The CDR3 coding sequence is TGCGCCAGCAGCCGCCAGGTTCTCGCGAACACCGGGGAGCTGTTTTTT.

This chain connects TRBV7-9 to TRBJ2-2; 9 nucleotides line up with TRBD2. The CDR3 extends over 15 amino acids. CDR1 is SEHNR and CDR2 is FQNEAQ in the germline V gene (reference sequence). Losses at the gene ends were 3 bases for V and 6 bases for J; bases not matched to a gene: 5. The CDR3 bases are TGTGCCAGCAGCTTTGGGACTAGCACTCCCGGGGAGCTGTTTTTT. Protein product: CASSFGTSTPGELFF.

Only a few counts were recorded for this clonotype. The chain employs TRBV7-2 and TRBJ1-1, with D perhaps TRBD1 (5 bases). Per the germline V gene, CDR1 is SGHTA and CDR2 is FQGNSA. This CDR3 spans 16 amino acids. Trimming shortened V by 0 bases and J by 2 bases, and 13 bases separated the two germline ends. Written as DNA, the CDR3 is TGTGCCAGCAGCTTAGCGGCTCGGGGCTTCAACACTGAAGCTTTCTTT. This gives the protein CASSLAARGFNTEAFF.

This clonotype has just a few counts. The chain joins TRBV7-9 to TRBJ2-3, with 8 bases that match TRBD2. CDR3 size: 16 residues. The trim removed 4 bases at V and 2 bases at J, leaving 8 bases unmatched. Germline CDR1 SEHNR, CDR2 FQNEAQ (reference sequence). CDR3 DNA sequence: TGTGCCAGCAGCTCCTCAGCGGGGGCCTTCACAGATACGCAGTATTTT. Translating gives CASSSSAGAFTDTQYF.

This clonotype has more than one count but fewer than ten. The chain has TRBV7-2 and TRBJ2-1; D unresolved. The V gene lost 5 bases and the J gene lost 1 base, with 12 bases spanning the gap. The CDR3 spans 15 residues. Germline loops: CDR1 SGHTA, CDR2 FQGNSA. CDR3 residues: CASSKVHSSYNEQFF. CDR3 DNA: TGTGCCAGCAGCAAAGTCCATTCATCCTACAATGAGCAGTTCTTC.

The chain is built from TRBV5-1 and TRBJ2-7, with D tentatively TRBD1 (5 bases). The CDR3 totals 15 residues. From germline, CDR1 is SGHRS and CDR2 YFSETQ. Trimming cost V 0 bases and J 2 bases, with 12 bases left between them. CDR3 in amino acids: CASSLARLGAYEQYF. CDR3 in DNA: TGCGCCAGCAGCTTGGCTCGGTTAGGGGCCTACGAGCAGTACTTC.

The rearrangement joins TRBV5-1 to TRBJ2-5, with D hard to call. The germline V and J ends were trimmed by 4 bases and 0 bases, with 10 bases remaining between them. The V gene's germline CDR1 is SGHRS and CDR2 YFSETQ. The CDR3 consists of 14 residues. The CDR3 coding sequence is TGCGCCAGCAGCGCCGGCCTGTACCAAGAGACCCAGTACTTC. The encoded protein is CASSAGLYQETQYF. Variable domain in full (rest from reference TRBV5-1 and TRBJ2-5): KAGVTQTPRYLIKTRGQQVTLSCSPISGHRSVSWYQQTPGQGLQFLFEYFSETQRNKGNFPGRFSGRQFSNSRSEMNVSTLELGDSALYLCASSAGLYQETQYFGPGTRLLVL.

This chain links TRBV6-2 or TRBV6-3 with TRBJ2-7, with 10 bases aligning to TRBD1. In germline, CDR1 is MNHEY, CDR2 SVGEGT. The CDR3 contains 18 residues. V lost 0 bases and J lost 4; bases outside the gene matches: 12. The CDR3 sequence is CASSYSAVIGTGEYEQYF. CDR3 sequence (DNA): TGTGCCAGCAGTTACTCAGCGGTAATCGGGACAGGGGAATACGAGCAGTACTTC.